This T cell receptor beta chain was sequenced for a study of glioma-infiltrating T cells. About this clonotype: Antigen specificity is unknown.

Whole-study findings and limits: CDR3 overlap between tissue and blood was very small. Non-neoplastic patients had below-expected tissue-blood divergence, while all gliomas exceeded expectation. Patients with low tissue-blood divergence carried a signature set of shared blood CDR3 motifs.

Germline V CDR1 and CDR2: MNHEY, SMNVEV (reference sequence). The CDR3 is made up of 12 amino acids. The V gene end was trimmed by 5 bases and the J gene end by 12 bases; junction bases not matched to a gene: 7. The iRepertoire nested amplicon-rescue multiplex PCR amplified TCR alpha and beta CDR3s from RNA. TCRdb independently ran MiXCR on the multiplex PCR reads; one entry per CDR3 protein. The data show about 400,000 distinct CDR3 sequences, approximately 42% seen once. The sample comprised glioma tissue, nonneoplastic brain tissue, or PBMCs (not recorded which). The clonotype originates from a human donor with low-grade glioma or glioblastoma, undergoing nonglioma brain surgery, or in good health (not recorded which). V is TRBV27 and J is TRBJ2-1; TRBD2 matches at 7 bases. CDR3 DNA: TGTGCCAGCAGTCTCCGGGAGGATGGGCAGTTCTTC. This translates into CASSLREDGQFF.